Listed below are T cell receptor beta chains from one sample, sequenced in a study of shared clonotypes between healthy human individuals. The data were produced by immunoSEQ multiplex PCR, yet TCRdb's version contains in-frame clones alone and is incomplete. The sample carries millions of clones, around 94% recorded once. Sequenced input: naive CD4+ T cells sorted from blood. The receptors stem from a man aged 18 to 29 in good health. The conserved cysteine and the conserved F or W are not part of the CDR3 here. Each record gives: V gene, J gene, CDR3 length, CDR3 protein.

>TRBV6-5|TRBJ2-1|13
ASTQAAGVPNEQF
>TRBV19|TRBJ2-7|11
ASSRQGPYEQY
>TRBV27|TRBJ1-5|14
ASSLNGPFYNQPQH
>TRBV29-1|TRBJ2-2|12
SVGLLSNTGELF
>TRBV4-3|TRBJ2-2|13
ASSQEATNTGELF
>TRBV18|TRBJ2-1|14
ASSPPYGRAYNEQF
>TRBV6-1|TRBJ2-1|13
ASSVGVWRGNEQF
>TRBV5-6|TRBJ2-2|14
ASRPFEGGPIGELF
>TRBV7-2|TRBJ2-2|12
ASRGGVYTGELF
>TRBV28|TRBJ2-1|14
ASSLATSVSGNEQF
>TRBV7-2|TRBJ2-1|13
ASSLRGLRSNEQF
>TRBV29-1|TRBJ1-1|13
SVGGGGPEVTEAF
>TRBV5-6|TRBJ2-5|16
ASSKASTALGTKETQY
>TRBV16|TRBJ2-3|13
ASSQSHGSTDTQY
>TRBV14|TRBJ2-3|13
ASSRQGTGADTQY
>TRBV5-4|TRBJ2-5|14
ASSHPGGGAQETQY
>TRBV7-2|TRBJ2-2|12
ASSPRVDTGELF
>TRBV19|TRBJ2-3|11
ASSLAGADTQY
>TRBV29-1|TRBJ2-1|11
SVGGTSDGEQF
>TRBV30|TRBJ1-5|13
AWSATGISNQPQH
>TRBV6-5|TRBJ1-4|11
ASSWDPAVALF
>TRBV6-1|TRBJ1-1|13
ASSEMTGVNTEAF
>TRBV6-5|TRBJ2-7|13
ASSSLGTGEYEQY
>TRBV15|TRBJ1-5|15
ATSCLHLGLLNQPQH
>TRBV25-1|TRBJ1-1|14
ASSHPRGKGNFEAF
>TRBV28|TRBJ1-2|14
ASSPIPGSLEYGYT
>TRBV15|TRBJ2-2|12
ATSRGANTGELF
>TRBV18|TRBJ2-5|11
ASSPPVEETQY
>TRBV11-2|TRBJ2-7|12
ASSPWGLAYRQY
>TRBV19|TRBJ1-6|14
ASSPGDSSYNSPLH
>TRBV27|TRBJ1-1|10
ASSLGNTEAF
>TRBV10-2|TRBJ2-1|13
ASSRDRGSYNEQF
>TRBV6-5|TRBJ2-1|14
ASSYSIGGPPGEQF
>TRBV5-6|TRBJ1-5|14
ASSLFYAAANQPQH
>TRBV11-2|TRBJ2-5|14
ASSLSPGTPQETQY
>TRBV6-5|TRBJ2-6|13
ASSMSISGANVLT
>TRBV5-4|TRBJ2-5|12
ASGDGQGQETQY
>TRBV7-8|TRBJ1-3|11
ASSPVSGNTIY
>TRBV20-1|TRBJ1-2|9
SARYHYGYT
>TRBV11-2|TRBJ2-3|14
ASSLTSGGSTDTQY
>TRBV5-6|TRBJ2-1|13
ASSLDRVSYNEQF
>TRBV7-7|TRBJ2-5|14
ASSLGSGGGKETQY
>TRBV5-4|TRBJ2-7|12
ASSLDRGPDEQY
>TRBV6-4|TRBJ1-1|11
ASSSGESTEAF
>TRBV7-8|TRBJ2-7|15
ASSWGGIAGNPGEQY
>TRBV7-2|TRBJ2-1|13
ASSQPGSSYNEQF
>TRBV2|TRBJ2-7|13
ASRMGQGGRDEQY
>TRBV7-2|TRBJ2-3|12
ASKGRPSTDTQY